A selection of T cell receptor beta chains follows, all from one sample in a study of T-cell reconstitution after alpha-beta-depleted transplantation in children. MiXCR, run by TCRdb on the PCR reads, gives a single entry per CDR3 protein. The sample lists almost 600,000 distinct CDR3 sequences, 20% to 30% occurring once. This specimen consisted of PBMCs, obtained before TCRalphabeta/CD19-depleted stem cell transplant. These receptors were obtained from a boy under two years old with Wiskott-Aldrich syndrome, due to receive a stem cell transplant. CDR3s include the opening cysteine and the closing phenylalanine or tryptophan. Some rows mark clone size as missing; the rest say once, few, many or name a class of expanded clone.

J gene | V gene | clone size | CDR3 protein
TRBJ2-2 | TRBV7-9 | - | CASSLPGDEVSTGELFF
TRBJ2-7 | TRBV27 | few | CASSLSTKAYEQYF
TRBJ2-3 | TRBV28 | - | CASSFRANTQYF
TRBJ2-4 | TRBV12-3/TRBV12-4 | - | CASSFRRGSDIQYF
TRBJ2-7 | TRBV5-1 | few | CASRLTGGSSYEQYF
TRBJ2-3 | TRBV5-1 | - | CATRHLTSDTDTQYF
TRBJ2-4 | TRBV11-2 | many | CASSLGPGNIQYF
TRBJ2-7 | TRBV5-1 | few | CASSLAGDLYEQYF
TRBJ2-1 | TRBV3-1 | - | CASSYPRIRLAGGRTEQFF
TRBJ2-5 | TRBV5-1 | - | CASSLVGGSLQETQYF